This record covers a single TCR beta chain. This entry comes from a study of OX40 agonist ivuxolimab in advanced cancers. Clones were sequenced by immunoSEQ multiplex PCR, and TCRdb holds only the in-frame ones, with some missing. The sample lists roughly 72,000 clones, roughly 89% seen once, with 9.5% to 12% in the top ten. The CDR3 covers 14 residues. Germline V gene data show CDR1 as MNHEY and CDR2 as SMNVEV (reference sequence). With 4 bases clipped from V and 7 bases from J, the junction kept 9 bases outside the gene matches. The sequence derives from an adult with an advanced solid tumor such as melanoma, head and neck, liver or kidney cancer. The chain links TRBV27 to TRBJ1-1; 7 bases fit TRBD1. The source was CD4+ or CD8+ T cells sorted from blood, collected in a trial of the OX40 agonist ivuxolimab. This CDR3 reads CASSSGQRIGEAFF. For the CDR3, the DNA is TGTGCCAGCAGTTCGGGACAGAGGATAGGTGAAGCTTTCTTT.